Below, 18 T cell receptor beta chains from the same sample are listed, as sequenced in a study of patients and donors after allogeneic stem cell transplantation. TCRdb re-called the RT-PCR reads through MiXCR, storing one row per CDR3 protein. The profile shows approximately 98,000 distinct CDR3 sequences, roughly 37% of them singletons. The specimen sequenced was blood, either unsorted or a sorted T cell fraction (not recorded which). Receptors originate from a human donor who was either an allogeneic HSCT recipient or a stem cell or donor lymphocyte infusion donor (not recorded which). It is not recorded whose cells these are; they may come from a transplant donor.

This clonotype has ten or more counts. The V gene is TRBV5-6, the J gene TRBJ1-4; D is uncertain. This CDR3 is 13 amino acids long. Germline V lookup: CDR1 SGHDT, CDR2 YYEEEE. Trimming stripped 4 bases from V and 8 bases from J, with 12 bases between. CDR3 bases: TGTGCCAGCAGCGCCGATGTCAGCGAAAAACTGTTTTTT. The encoded protein is CASSADVSEKLFF.

This chain uses TRBV5-4 with TRBJ2-3, with D unresolved. Germline V gene data show CDR1 as SGHNT and CDR2 as YYREEE (reference sequence). There are 13 residues in the CDR3. V dropped 4 bases and J dropped 2 bases, with 8 bases sitting between them. CDR3 residues: CASSKSATDTQYF. The DNA for the CDR3 is TGTGCCAGCAGCAAGTCCGCCACAGATACGCAGTATTTT.

This clonotype has only one observation. The chain recombines TRBV24-1 with TRBJ2-3; 9 bases line up with TRBD2. Losses at the gene ends were 6 bases for V and 1 base for J; bases not matched to a gene: 16. The CDR3 contains 19 residues. The germline gives CDR1 KGHDR, CDR2 SFDVKD. DNA for the CDR3: TGTGCCACCAGTACCCATCCGGGGCGGGAGGGCCTTGGCACAGATACGCAGTATTTT. The encoded protein is CATSTHPGREGLGTDTQYF.

This clonotype has more than one count but fewer than ten. This chain connects TRBV6-5 to TRBJ1-1; no reliable D call. This CDR3 contains 13 residues. Germline CDR1 reads MNHEY; CDR2 reads SVGAGI. V shed 1 base and J shed 6 bases, with 9 bases lying between them. As DNA, the CDR3 is TGTGCCAGCAGTTACTTTCACAGCTCTGAAGCTTTCTTT. As protein: CASSYFHSSEAFF.

For this clonotype: A much bigger clone sits one base away, suggesting this may be a read error. No conserved phenylalanine or tryptophan ends this CDR3, so it is likely a read error. The V call is TRBV12-3 or TRBV12-4, the J call TRBJ1-5; D is unclear. The CDR3 is 13 amino acids. V was cut by 2 bases and J by 5 bases, with 7 bases left in between. This CDR3 reads CASSLNRDQPQHL. The CDR3 DNA reads TGTGCCAGCAGTTTAAACCGGGATCAGCCCCAGCATTTG.

The chain links TRBV7-9 to TRBJ1-1; the D gene is possibly TRBD1 (5 bases). Per the germline V gene, CDR1 is SEHNR and CDR2 is FQNEAQ (reference sequence). The CDR3 is 15 residues long. V was pared by 3 bases and J by 0 bases, with 11 bases between. This CDR3 is CASSFEGRLNTEAFF. DNA for the CDR3: TGTGCCAGCAGCTTTGAGGGACGGCTGAACACTGAAGCTTTCTTT.

The rearrangement joins TRBV15 to TRBJ1-4; no reliable D call. Germline loops: CDR1 LNHNV, CDR2 YYDKDF (reference sequence). This CDR3 spans 16 amino acids. Trimming left V 0 bases short and J 3 bases short, with 11 bases between. CDR3 nucleotide sequence: TGTGCCACCAGCAGAGATATTGGAGCTGCTAATGAAAAACTGTTTTTT. Translated, it gives CATSRDIGAANEKLFF.

The chain uses TRBV5-1 and TRBJ1-1; 9 bases match TRBD1. The CDR3 is 14 amino acids. Germline CDR1 and CDR2: SGHRS and YFSETQ. The V gene end was trimmed by 0 bases and the J gene end by 8 bases; junction bases not matched to a gene: 5. CDR3 sequence: CASSLEDRGKEAFF. CDR3 DNA: TGCGCCAGCAGCTTGGAAGACAGGGGGAAAGAAGCTTTCTTT.

This chain uses TRBV7-9 with TRBJ2-6; no definite D call. The CDR3 totals 17 residues. The germline CDR1 and CDR2 sequences are SEHNR and FQNEAQ (reference sequence). Trimming took 5 bases from V and 1 from J, leaving 15 bases between them. CDR3 amino acids: CASSHYQPASGANVLTF. Written as DNA, the CDR3 is TGTGCCAGCAGCCACTACCAACCCGCATCTGGGGCCAACGTCCTGACTTTC.

This clonotype occurred a few times. The chain couples TRBV28 to TRBJ2-3, with 9 nucleotides matching TRBD2. With V trimmed by 4 bases and J by 4 bases, 6 bases remained unmatched. Germline V gene sequence: CDR1 MDHEN, CDR2 SYDVKM. This CDR3 has 15 amino acids. The CDR3 nucleotides read TGTGCCAGCAGTTCTCTTAGCGGGAGAGCAGATACGCAGTATTTT. It encodes CASSSLSGRADTQYF.

The chain couples TRBV28 to TRBJ2-3, with 8 bases matching TRBD2. CDR1 MDHEN and CDR2 SYDVKM come from the germline V gene. The V gene end was trimmed by 7 bases and the J gene end by 2 bases; junction bases not matched to a gene: 8. The CDR3 covers 15 residues. DNA of the CDR3: TGTGCCAGCATAGGGACTAGTACGTTCACAGATACGCAGTATTTT. This translates into CASIGTSTFTDTQYF.

The V gene is TRBV29-1, the J gene TRBJ2-1; 9 bases align to TRBD1. Per the germline V gene, CDR1 is SQVTM and CDR2 is ANQGSEA. Unmatched junction bases numbered 6, after V lost 6 bases and J lost 15 bases. The CDR3 consists of 10 residues. This chain's CDR3 is CSVAGTGLFF. The CDR3 nucleotides read TGCAGCGTGGCCGGGACAGGGCTGTTCTTC.

This sequence joins TRBV4-3 and TRBJ2-7, with TRBD1 identical over 10 bases. The CDR3 totals 14 residues. In germline, CDR1 is LGHNA, CDR2 YSLEER. Trimming removed 5 bases from V and 2 bases from J; junction bases left unmatched: 3. The CDR3 sequence: CASSSGTGAYEQYF. DNA of the CDR3: TGCGCCAGCAGCTCCGGGACAGGGGCCTACGAGCAGTACTTC.

This chain joins TRBV29-1 and TRBJ2-3; possibly TRBD1 for D (6 bases). The germline V and J ends were trimmed by 8 bases and 6 bases, with 21 bases remaining between them. From germline, CDR1 is SQVTM and CDR2 ANQGSEA. The length of the CDR3 is 14 residues. CDR3: CSFKTGVHLDTQYF. The CDR3 bases are TGCAGCTTCAAGACAGGTGTCCACCTCGATACGCAGTATTTT.

This clonotype was counted between two and nine times. The chain joins TRBV20-1 to TRBJ1-4; D is possibly TRBD1 (5 bases). Germline CDR1 is DFQATT and CDR2 is SNEGSKA (reference sequence). The CDR3 contains 15 residues. Trimming took 4 bases from V and 6 from J, leaving 18 bases between them. For the CDR3, the DNA is TGCAGTGCTACGAGGCTCCAGGGACGATATGAAAAACTGTTTTTT. Its translation: CSATRLQGRYEKLFF.

This clonotype appeared a few times. The V call is TRBV5-5, the J call TRBJ1-2, with D unclear. CDR1 SGHKS and CDR2 YYEKEE come from the germline V gene (reference sequence). CDR3 length: 15 residues. Between the trimmed V and J ends, which lost 0 bases and 2 bases, there was a span of 11 bases. CDR3 residues: CASSLEGRANYGYTF. The CDR3 bases are TGTGCCAGCAGCTTGGAGGGTCGCGCGAACTATGGCTACACCTTC.

The sample holds many counts of this clonotype. The chain is built from TRBV5-4 and TRBJ1-1; D ambiguous. With 0 bases removed from V and 1 base from J, the gap between germline ends came to 7 bases. CDR3 size: 14 residues. The germline gives CDR1 SGHNT, CDR2 YYREEE (reference sequence). CDR3 protein: CASSLGVENTEAFF. CDR3 nucleotides: TGTGCCAGCAGCTTGGGGGTCGAGAACACTGAAGCTTTCTTT.

This clonotype was found a few times. The chain uses TRBV18 and TRBJ1-4; no reliable D call. CDR1 is KGHSH, CDR2 LQKENI, per germline. The CDR3 consists of 11 residues. Trimming removed 2 bases at V and 7 bases at J, with 2 bases between. The CDR3, as DNA: TGTGCCAGCTCACCAGGTGAAAAACTGTTTTTT. Translated: CASSPGEKLFF.